Shown below are 16 T cell receptor beta chains from a single sample sequenced in a study of blood T cell repertoires in COVID-19. TCRdb's copy holds only in-frame clones and misses some; the assay was immunoSEQ multiplex PCR. Here the sample spans over 120,000 clones, 70% to 80% being singletons. Sequenced sample: peripheral blood. These TCRs come from a woman aged 70-85 years with COVID-19, enrolled during active disease.

The chain joins TRBV5-6 to TRBJ1-1; 9 positions match TRBD1. Unmatched junction bases numbered 6, after V lost 0 bases and J lost 0 bases. The CDR3 covers 17 residues. Germline V gene sequence: CDR1 SGHDT, CDR2 YYEEEE. CDR3 sequence reads: CASSLGLTGGLNTEAFF. CDR3 nucleotide sequence: TGTGCCAGCAGCTTGGGGCTGACAGGGGGATTGAACACTGAAGCTTTCTTT. Full variable domain (outside the CDR3, taken from reference TRBV5-6 and TRBJ1-1): DAGVTQSPTHLIKTRGQQVTLRCSPKSGHDTVSWYQQALGQGPQFIFQYYEEEERQRGNFPDRFSGHQFPNYSSELNVNALLLGDSALYLCASSLGLTGGLNTEAFFGQGTRLTVV.

This clone was seen only once. The J gene is TRBJ2-3, the V gene TRBV28; TRBD1 matches 10 bases. Trimming at V came to 5 bases and at J to 2 bases, leaving 10 bases not matched to a gene. The V gene's germline CDR1 is MDHEN and CDR2 SYDVKM. The CDR3 has 17 residues. CDR3 nucleotides: TGTGCCAGCAGTCCGATGACAGGGGGCAAACTCACAGATACGCAGTATTTT. It translates to CASSPMTGGKLTDTQYF.

Here the CDR3 DNA reads TGTGCCAGCAGCTCACTCGGACAGGGCTACGAGCAGTACTTC. Amino acid sequence: CASSSLGQGYEQYF. The chain is built from TRBV3-1 (or the pseudogene TRBV3-2) and TRBJ2-7; 8 nucleotides align to TRBD1. This CDR3 has 14 residues. Germline trimming cut 5 bases from V and 3 bases from J; bases unmatched to any gene: 6. Looked up from germline, CDR1 is LGHDT and CDR2 is YNNKEL (reference sequence).

This clone was recorded a few times. The chain has TRBV19 and TRBJ2-5; TRBD1 might be the D (6 bases). Trimming cost V 5 bases and J 5 bases, with 18 bases left between them. The length of the CDR3 is 15 residues. Germline CDR1 LNHDA, CDR2 SQIVND (reference sequence). The CDR3 bases are TGTGCCAGTAGTCCGGGTACAGGGTTCAGGGAGACCCAGTACTTC. Translation: CASSPGTGFRETQYF. Full variable domain (remainder filled in from reference TRBV19 and TRBJ2-5): DGGITQSPKYLFRKEGQNVTLSCEQNLNHDAMYWYRQDPGQGLRLIYYSQIVNDFQKGDIAEGYSVSREKKESFPLTVTSAQKNPTAFYLCASSPGTGFRETQYFGPGTRLLVL.

The CDR3: CASSPGGGGNTEAFF. DNA for the CDR3: TGCGCCAGCAGCCCGGGAGGGGGCGGAAACACTGAAGCTTTCTTT. This chain links TRBV5-1 with TRBJ1-1, with 7 bases aligning to TRBD1. The CDR3 has 15 residues. Germline CDR1 and CDR2: SGHRS and YFSETQ. V lost 4 bases and J lost 2; bases outside the gene matches: 8. Full variable domain (outside the CDR3, taken from reference TRBV5-1 and TRBJ1-1): KAGVTQTPRYLIKTRGQQVTLSCSPISGHRSVSWYQQTPGQGLQFLFEYFSETQRNKGNFPGRFSGRQFSNSRSEMNVSTLELGDSALYLCASSPGGGGNTEAFFGQGTRLTVV.

The chain has TRBV18 and TRBJ1-6; no reliable D call. Germline CDR1 KGHSH, CDR2 LQKENI. Trimming left V 2 bases short and J 9 bases short, with 8 bases between. The CDR3 covers 13 residues. The CDR3 sequence: CASSPRQVSPLHF. Written as DNA, the CDR3 is TGTGCCAGCTCACCAAGGCAGGTTTCACCCCTCCACTTT.

The chain employs TRBV4-3 and TRBJ2-3; 7 bases map to TRBD2. The CDR3 is 16 amino acids. In germline, CDR1 is LGHNA, CDR2 YSLEER. After removal of 2 bases from V and 1 base from J, the junction contained 6 bases not matched to a gene. CDR3 region: CASSQLHRGGTDTQYF. The CDR3 nucleotides are TGCGCCAGCAGCCAACTCCACCGGGGGGGCACAGATACGCAGTATTTT.

The chain has TRBV30 and TRBJ1-2; no reliable D call. The germline gives CDR1 GTSNPN, CDR2 SVGIG (reference sequence). This CDR3 contains 11 residues. V was shortened by 1 base and J by 7 bases, with 7 bases between the two germline ends. CDR3 in DNA: TGTGCCTGGAGTGCCGGTGGTGGCTACACCTTC. It codes for CAWSAGGGYTF.

This clone was seen only a few times. The V and J genes are TRBV4-3 and TRBJ1-4; D possibly corresponds to TRBD1 (5 bases). Germline V CDR1 and CDR2: LGHNA, YSLEER. The V end lost 4 bases, the J end lost 2 bases, and 14 bases lay between the germline ends. The CDR3 is 16 residues long. DNA of the CDR3: TGCGCCAGCAGCCTCGAACGGGGGGTCACTAATGAAAAACTGTTTTTT. It translates to CASSLERGVTNEKLFF.

The rearrangement uses TRBV29-1 and TRBJ2-3; 8 nucleotides align to TRBD2. CDR1 and CDR2 from the germline V gene are SQVTM and ANQGSEA. The CDR3 length is 14 residues. The V gene end was trimmed by 7 bases and the J gene end by 1 base; junction bases not matched to a gene: 7. Written as DNA, the CDR3 is TGCAGCGCTGCCGGGGGGGCCGGCACAGATACGCAGTATTTT. Amino acids: CSAAGGAGTDTQYF.

This clone has only a few counts. This chain connects TRBV7-2 to TRBJ2-7; D perhaps matches TRBD1 (6 bases). The CDR3 extends over 15 amino acids. Germline V gives CDR1 SGHTA, CDR2 FQGNSA. Trimming shortened V by 7 bases and J by 5 bases, and 21 bases separated the two germline ends. CDR3 loop: CASTPMAGTSHEQYF. Here the CDR3 DNA reads TGTGCCAGCACTCCGATGGCCGGGACATCCCACGAGCAGTACTTC.

J is TRBJ1-1 and V is TRBV18; no reliable D call. With 2 bases removed from V and 3 bases from J, the gap between germline ends came to 13 bases. The CDR3 extends over 15 amino acids. CDR1 is KGHSH and CDR2 is LQKENI in the germline V gene. This CDR3 is CASSPVSGGHTEAFF. Here the CDR3 DNA reads TGTGCCAGCTCACCAGTTTCGGGCGGGCACACTGAAGCTTTCTTT.

CDR3 residues: CASSQTGLVNYGYTF. The CDR3 DNA reads as TGTGCCAGCAGCCAAACAGGATTAGTAAACTATGGCTACACCTTC. V usage is TRBV3-1 (or the pseudogene TRBV3-2) and J usage is TRBJ1-2; TRBD1 is a possible D gene (5 bases). This CDR3 contains 15 residues. Germline assignment: CDR1 LGHDT and CDR2 YNNKEL (reference sequence). V was shortened by 2 bases and J by 2 bases, with 12 bases between the two germline ends.

The chain combines TRBV19 with TRBJ1-5, with 9 bases fitting TRBD1. Germline-derived CDR1 and CDR2 are LNHDA and SQIVND (reference sequence). V shed 4 bases, J shed 2 bases, and the junction held 3 bases outside the gene matches. This CDR3 region has 15 residues. The CDR3 DNA sequence: TGTGCCAGTAGTAGGACAGGGGACGGCAATCAGCCCCAGCATTTT. Translated, it gives CASSRTGDGNQPQHF.

The chain has TRBV20-1 and TRBJ2-7, with TRBD1 as a possible D gene (6 bases). Germline V gene sequence: CDR1 DFQATT, CDR2 SNEGSKA (reference sequence). This CDR3 is built from 11 residues. V lost 4 bases and J 9 bases, leaving 13 bases between the germline ends. CDR3 region: CSATHRGTQYF. CDR3 coding DNA: TGCAGTGCTACCCATAGGGGGACGCAGTACTTC.

The chain combines TRBV7-3 with TRBJ2-1, with D possibly matching TRBD2 (5 bases). Trimming removed 5 bases at V and 7 bases at J, with 15 bases between. The CDR3 covers 14 residues. CDR1 and CDR2 from the germline V gene are SGHTA and FQGTGA. The CDR3 DNA reads TGTGCCAGCAGCCGGGATCGCCGAATAAATGAGCAGTTCTTC. Translation gives CASSRDRRINEQFF.